The present entry profiles one TCR beta chain with its context. This entry belongs to a study of monozygotic twins with inflammatory bowel disease. TCRdb re-called the 5' RACE reads and gives one entry per CDR3 protein, without DNA. Across about 450,000 distinct CDR3 sequences, the top ten clones capture roughly 2.2% of the sample. Per germline, CDR1 SNHLY and CDR2 FYNNEI. The CDR3 is made up of 15 amino acids. The chain joins TRBV2 to TRBJ1-6; TCRdb selects TRBD1, and the lack of DNA leaves this call unchecked. What was sequenced was blood. This clonotype was obtained from a human donor with ulcerative colitis or Crohn's disease, or a healthy co-twin of an affected twin (not recorded which). CDR3 amino acids: CASSPGTVNNSPLHF.